The entry below describes one T cell receptor beta chain. The clone's antigen remains unknown. Base quality data are lacking; no much larger clone is found one base away. Libraries were built with the immunoSEQ multiplex PCR assay. The multiplex PCR relied on a mix of 60 forward primers for TCR Vbeta segments and 13 reverse primers for TCR Jbeta segments. Amplification of the CDR3 region of rearranged TCR beta genes was performed with a multiplex PCR assay on genomic DNA. The Illumina HiSeq System was used to sequence the amplified TCR beta libraries as 87-base-pair reads. Per the source publication's procedure: In a later analysis, tens of millions of unique TCR beta chains were counted across the 500 to 850 repertoires, and roughly 10 million of these chains were shared by at least two donors. To remove PCR and sequencing errors, raw reads were error-corrected and collapsed into unique sequences using a nearest-neighbor algorithm that merged closely related sequences. Alignment of CDR3 sequences to IMGT reference sequences was used to assign V, D and J gene segments. For a sequence to be retained, at least a six-nucleotide match to both a V gene segment and a J gene segment was required. A rearrangement was called productive if the CDR3 had no stop codons and remained in frame with V and J, and every other rearrangement was called non-productive. Following IMGT convention, CDR3 was defined as the stretch from the second conserved V-encoded cysteine to the conserved J-encoded phenylalanine. The earlier analysis of a few hundred of the donors excluded sequences that lacked an unambiguous match to a single V gene segment. In an earlier analysis of about 590 of the donors, a V segment was called functional when productive rearrangements were above 56.7%, and segregating when the standard deviation between donors exceeded 5%. A statistical classification framework was built to diagnose cytomegalovirus status from the catalog of TCR beta chain sequences. V and J gene assignment, in a later analysis, came from comparing TCR nucleotide sequences with IMGT/GENE-DB human TR gene sequences. A later analysis assigned CDR3 sequences and most-parsimonious VDJ recombination scenarios with the TCRdist pipeline. In a later analysis, every TCR beta chain was defined by the combination of its CDR3 amino acid sequence and its V-gene family, and reads without a unique V-gene family were dropped. In a later analysis, fewer than 600 highly shared, low-generation-probability nucleotide sequences were removed to address suspected cross-contamination and a sequencing artifact. For each public chain, a later analysis derived a clonal expansion index from normalized ranks of inferred template counts within each repertoire. In a later analysis, generation probabilities were computed with a VDJ recombination model fitted to out-of-frame rearrangements, and the resulting probabilities were checked against IGoR. A later analysis scored TCR-TCR, TCR-HLA and TCR-CMV co-occurrence with hypergeometric tests, applying a repertoire-size bias correction to TCR pairs. False discovery rates were estimated in a later analysis by permuting HLA or CMV assignments 20 times. In a later analysis, co-occurring TCRs were grouped with DBSCAN, and TCRdist sequence similarity was added when clustering was performed within HLA-allele-positive subsets. Repertoires with fewer than 30,000 or more than 120,000 public chains were left out of co-occurrence clustering, as were a handful of repertoires with anomalous nucleotide sharing. TCRdb took this table from immuneACCESS and kept in-frame rearrangements with V and J called. Such tables lack part of the clones; where checked against another copy, unresolved V genes explain under half of the gap, and the rest is unexplained. V and J calls and clone size follow that table, whereas D and trimming were derived from the DNA. The table for this sample lists 55,000 to 75,000 clones; 62% of them were counted only once. The ten largest make up around 2.7% of the sample.

V ends up 2 bases short and J 1 base short, with an unmatched junction base count of 1. The germline V gene gives CDR1 as MGHRA and CDR2 as YSYEKL. Counted from cysteine to phenylalanine, this CDR3 has 15 amino acids. The read is trimmed to its CDR3 DNA, 45 bases read in frame from base 1. The source of the sample is a study of cytomegalovirus exposure and HLA in healthy donors listed by TCRdb under 2017. Some background on the complete study: An earlier analysis of some 600 of the donors reported roughly 300 Gb of sequence data and 117 million unique TCR beta sequences obtained from around 170 million T cells. An early release that covered fewer than 800 HLA-typed donors contained about 300 gigabases of sequencing data and about 93 million unique TCR sequences. Of the roughly 410 genotyped donors, approximately 81% were placed in the genetic ancestry cluster associated with self-reported Caucasian donors. The study was designed to test whether signatures of past pathogen exposure could be identified by cataloging public T cell receptors. Using immunosequencing, the study profiled T cell repertoires from 666 subjects and related those repertoires to cytomegalovirus serostatus. Along with the approximately 700-subject first cohort, a separate validation cohort of 120 different subjects was used. To predict cytomegalovirus infection status, the study brought together high-throughput TCR immunosequencing, statistical association of individual TCRs with disease status, and machine learning. To study patterns of TCR occurrence, a later analysis re-analyzed previously published TCR beta repertoires from 666 donors and added high-resolution HLA genotyping. Rather than drawing on any new phenotypic data, the later analysis identified candidate immune exposures from TCR beta sequences and the way those sequences occurred across donors. To decide whether each TCR beta V gene segment behaved as functional or pseudogenic, an earlier analysis of some 540 of the donors relied on high-throughput TCR beta sequencing. Alongside the repertoire data, information on donor age, sex, ethnicity and CMV serostatus was compiled. In a later genetic analysis, genome-wide SNP genotypes for 398 of the 666 donors were used, and that subset was treated as a discovery cohort. Every repertoire in the discovery cohort had been generated on one and the same sequencing platform. HLA typing included class I and class II loci at four-digit resolution. The number of donors typed differed by locus, with about 629-640 for A, B, C, DRB1 and DQB1, around 520 for DQA1, 600 to 610 for DPA1, and approximately 470 for DPB1. Roughly 5 DR-DQ haplotypes were handled as single units for association and clustering because linkage in the cohort was strong. Across about 370 genotyped donors of the cohort, an average of roughly 200,000 unique TCR beta nucleotide sequences per donor were sequenced, and 15% to 20% of those sequences were non-productive. General findings and caveats noted by the study authors: Seventeen rarely observed V segments, including chromosome 9 orphons, were excluded from the earlier analysis of some 590 of the donors because counts were too low. Compared with the approximately 700-donor mean, donors in an Asian-associated ancestry cluster had fewer N-insertions in productive TCRs, according to a later genetic analysis. Some IMGT-functional V segments, including TRBV6-2 and TRBV6-3, could not be told apart with the 87-base-pair reads, so those segments were excluded. In an earlier analysis of fewer than 750 of the donors, most TCR beta V segments were observed in productive rearrangements about 87% or about 30% of the time, broadly matching IMGT annotations. Because some donors lacked HLA typing at each locus, the association tests relied only on the typed subset. In a later genetic analysis, a missense DCLRE1C variant was associated with V-gene and J-gene trimming of TCR beta chains, and the association was replicated in an independent cohort. A later analysis associated about 16,000 TCR beta sequences with specific HLA alleles at a false discovery rate of 0.05. Cytomegalovirus status was reported to be diagnosed by the classifier with high specificity and sensitivity in both the original and validation cohorts. Presence/absence analyses assumed roughly uniform sequencing depth across donors, an assumption that may not hold. A group of highly shared sequence variants was considered likely to be a technical artifact of the sequencing pipeline. The authors suggested that the approach could potentially be generalized to other disease states and immunological phenotypes. The only immune exposure information available for the cohort was CMV serostatus. In vitro tests confirmed that a few of the cytomegalovirus-associated TCR beta chains recognize cytomegalovirus antigens. A further reported finding was that TCR beta sequences accurately predicted the HLA-A and HLA-B alleles for most subjects in the first cohort. Most TCR sequences were observed very rarely across donors, whereas some public TCRs were present in many individuals. When HLA alleles, especially DR and DQ, strongly co-occurred, attributing TCR associations to individual alleles was difficult. In this cohort, only TCR beta chains were sequenced, and detectable features were limited by the absence of alpha or paired-chain data. Linkage disequilibrium might explain the correlated functional status among segregating V segments, but an unknown experimental factor could not be ruled out. A total of fewer than 200 TCR beta chains were listed by the study as associated with cytomegalovirus. Several of the top co-occurrence clusters appeared to be linked to parvovirus B19, influenza, CMV and Epstein-Barr virus, according to a later analysis. In a later analysis, HLA-associated TCR beta chains were found to be more clonally expanded and to have lower generation probabilities than equally common non-associated chains. A later analysis found that most CMV-associated TCR beta chains appeared HLA-restricted, with HLA associations seemingly driven largely by CMV exposure. In a later analysis, the rate of TCR association differed among HLA loci, with DRB1 alleles having the most associated TCRs and HLA-C alleles having the fewest.

The cohort comprised around 700 healthy bone marrow donors. At the time of sampling, all cohort members were nominally healthy, though unrecorded immune exposures were likely present. The donor tested CMV seronegative, placing the donor among the 350 or so seronegative members of the cohort. A peripheral blood sample was provided by each donor, and peripheral blood mononuclear cells were used for TCR beta sequencing. Genomic DNA extraction from the blood cell samples was performed with the Qiagen DNeasy Blood Extraction Kit. The sequence was obtained from a man younger than 45 in good health and CMV-seronegative. Sequences were obtained from PBMCs. Recombination joined TRBV4-1 with TRBJ1-3, and TRBD1 matches 8 of the central bases. The DNA sequence is TGCGCCAGCAGCCAACGGACAGGGTCTGGAAACACCATATATTTT. Its protein product is CASSQRTGSGNTIYF.